Presented here are 30 T cell receptor beta chains from one specimen sequenced in a study of early T cells in non-severe SARS-CoV-2 infection. Each CDR3 protein is one row after TCRdb ran MiXCR on the 5' RACE reads. Of about 58,000 distinct CDR3 sequences listed, about 13% are singletons. The sequenced material came from whole blood. The receptor set was obtained from an adult who was a healthcare worker with PCR-confirmed SARS-CoV-2 infection or an uninfected control (not recorded which).

This clonotype was found many times. The chain is built from TRBV6-1 and TRBJ2-5; D call uncertain. This CDR3 has 15 residues. The germline gives CDR1 MNHNS, CDR2 SASEGT. Trimming took 2 bases from V and 5 from J, leaving 15 bases between them. CDR3 nucleotides: TGTGCCAGCAGTGAAAGCGTCGGGTCCGGGGAGACCCAGTACTTC. This gives the protein CASSESVGSGETQYF.

The chain combines TRBV29-1 with TRBJ1-2; TRBD1 might be the D (5 bases). This CDR3 has 12 amino acids. The ends were cut back, 5 bases at V and 5 bases at J, with 12 bases in the middle. CDR1 and CDR2 from the germline V gene are SQVTM and ANQGSEA. Written as DNA, the CDR3 is TGCAGCGTTCTGACAGAATTTTATGGCTACACCTTC. Translation gives CSVLTEFYGYTF.

The genes are TRBV12-3 or TRBV12-4 and TRBJ1-2; a weak D match, TRBD1 (5 bases). The CDR3 length is 15 residues. V lost 1 base and J 6 bases, leaving 15 bases between the germline ends. CDR3 sequence reads: CASSLGPPGHHGYTF. The DNA of the CDR3 is TGTGCCAGCAGTTTAGGGCCCCCAGGGCATCATGGCTACACCTTC.

J is TRBJ2-1 and V is TRBV5-1; 9 bases agree with TRBD2. Germline V gene data show CDR1 as SGHRS and CDR2 as YFSETQ. Losses at the gene ends were 1 base for V and 5 bases for J; bases not matched to a gene: 10. The length of the CDR3 is 17 residues. The CDR3 region has the DNA TGCGCCAGCAGCTTGAAGGGCGGGAGGGCCTTCGACAATGAGCAGTTCTTC. This codes for CASSLKGGRAFDNEQFF. Based on the CDR3 plus reference TRBV5-1 and TRBJ2-1, the full variable domain is KAGVTQTPRYLIKTRGQQVTLSCSPISGHRSVSWYQQTPGQGLQFLFEYFSETQRNKGNFPGRFSGRQFSNSRSEMNVSTLELGDSALYLCASSLKGGRAFDNEQFFGPGTRLTVL.

This clonotype was counted a few times. The chain couples TRBV11-2 to TRBJ2-4, with 10 bases matching TRBD1. The CDR3 sequence is 14 residues long. Per the germline V gene, CDR1 is SGHAT and CDR2 is FQNNGV. With 7 bases clipped from V and 8 bases from J, the junction kept 8 bases outside the gene matches. This chain's CDR3 is CASTKRDRGYIQYF. The CDR3 DNA reads as TGTGCCAGCACCAAGAGGGACAGGGGATACATTCAGTACTTC. The full variable domain, rest sourced from reference TRBV11-2 and TRBJ2-4, is EAGVAQSPRYKIIEKRQSVAFWCNPISGHATLYWYQQILGQGPKLLIQFQNNGVVDDSQLPKDRFSAERLKGVDSTLKIQPAKLEDSAVYLCASTKRDRGYIQYFGAGTRLSVL.

Relative to its sample, this clonotype is medium-sized. CDR3 DNA sequence: TGCGCCAGCAGTGATCTGTGGACAGGGGGTCAGCCCCAGCATTTT. Its protein product is CASSDLWTGGQPQHF. This chain joins TRBV10-2 and TRBJ1-5; 10 positions agree with TRBD1. The germline gives CDR1 WSHSY, CDR2 SAAADI. The CDR3 runs 15 residues. The V and J ends lost 3 bases and 6 bases, in that order; junction bases with no gene match: 5.

The rearrangement joins TRBV7-9 to TRBJ2-2; TRBD2 matches at 7 bases. CDR3 length: 17 residues. V trimming: 4 bases; J trimming: 6 bases; junction bases outside the gene matches: 14. Per the germline V gene, CDR1 is SEHNR and CDR2 is FQNEAQ (reference sequence). The CDR3 sequence: CASSWGGQAERPGELFF. The DNA for the CDR3 is TGTGCCAGCAGCTGGGGAGGGCAGGCGGAGCGTCCCGGGGAGCTGTTTTTT. Looking up the rest from reference TRBV7-9 and TRBJ2-2 gives the full variable domain: DTGVSQNPRHKITKRGQNVTFRCDPISEHNRLYWYRQTLGQGPEFLTYFQNEAQLEKSRLLSDRFSAERPKGSFSTLEIQRTEQGDSAMYLCASSWGGQAERPGELFFGEGSRLTVL.

The chain is built from TRBV11-2 and TRBJ2-1; TRBD2 is a possible D gene (7 bases). V shed 4 bases and J shed 4 bases, with 17 bases lying between them. CDR3 length: 16 amino acids. Germline V CDR1 and CDR2: SGHAT, FQNNGV. The CDR3 region is CASSSISGDNYNEQFF. The CDR3 nucleotides read TGTGCCAGCAGCTCAATCAGCGGGGACAATTACAATGAGCAGTTCTTC. Full variable domain (missing parts from reference TRBV11-2 and TRBJ2-1): EAGVAQSPRYKIIEKRQSVAFWCNPISGHATLYWYQQILGQGPKLLIQFQNNGVVDDSQLPKDRFSAERLKGVDSTLKIQPAKLEDSAVYLCASSSISGDNYNEQFFGPGTRLTVL.

This clonotype came up a few times. One end of the junction varies from germline; a read error may be responsible. This rearrangement joins TRBV9 to TRBJ2-1; D gene unclear. This CDR3 region has 16 residues. Germline CDR1 and CDR2: SGDLS and YYNGEE. The CDR3 sequence: CATSPAPSPLGNEQFF. In nucleotides, the CDR3 is TGTGCCACCAGCCCGGCCCCCAGCCCCCTTGGAAATGAGCAGTTCTTC.

This clonotype was recorded a few times. This chain joins TRBV30 and TRBJ2-1; 7 positions agree with TRBD2. CDR3 length equals 14 residues. V lost 2 bases, J lost 2 bases, and 3 bases stayed unmatched. Per germline, CDR1 GTSNPN and CDR2 SVGIG (reference sequence). CDR3 region: CAWSPGLAYNEQFF. CDR3 nucleotides: TGTGCCTGGAGTCCAGGACTAGCCTACAATGAGCAGTTCTTC. Using reference TRBV30 and TRBJ2-1 for the parts outside the CDR3, the full variable domain is SQTIHQWPATLVQPVGSPLSLECTVEGTSNPNLYWYRQAAGRGLQLLFYSVGIGQISSEVPQNLSASRPQDRQFILSSKKLLLSDSGFYLCAWSPGLAYNEQFFGPGTRLTVL.

Regarding this clonotype: This may arise from a read error, as a much more abundant clone is one base away. The J gene is TRBJ2-3, the V gene TRBV11-2; D might be TRBD1 or TRBD2, each matching 5 bases. Trimming cost V 5 bases and J 11 bases, with 14 bases left between them. Germline V gives CDR1 SGHAT, CDR2 FQNNGV. The CDR3 consists of 12 residues. The chain's CDR3 is CASSPGTYVQYF. DNA of the CDR3: TGTGCCAGCAGCCCGGGGACGTACGTGCAGTATTTT.

The rearrangement links TRBV29-1 to TRBJ2-1; D may be TRBD1 (6 bases). The V and J ends lost 4 bases and 8 bases respectively, with 12 bases between them. Germline loops: CDR1 SQVTM, CDR2 ANQGSEA. CDR3 length equals 12 residues. CDR3: CSVVRGTDEQFF. The CDR3 DNA reads as TGCAGCGTTGTTAGGGGGACGGATGAGCAGTTCTTC.

This clonotype was found a few times. The chain carries TRBV28 and TRBJ2-5, with D possibly being TRBD2 (6 bases). Germline CDR1 MDHEN, CDR2 SYDVKM. The CDR3 spans 15 residues. The V gene lost 5 bases and the J gene lost 9 bases, with 22 bases spanning the gap. Here the CDR3 reads CASSLRGTGFGAQYF. The CDR3 bases are TGTGCCAGCAGTCTCCGCGGGACCGGTTTTGGAGCCCAGTACTTC.

This clonotype was seen more than once but under ten times. The chain employs TRBV6-2 or TRBV6-3 and TRBJ2-2; a possible D gene is TRBD1 (5 bases). Deletions cut 2 bases from V and 6 bases from J, with 16 bases between. CDR3 length equals 16 residues. Germline CDR1 and CDR2: MNHEY and SVGEGT. CDR3 nucleotides: TGTGCCAGCAGTTACAGGTTCCAGGGATGGGCCGGGGAGCTGTTTTTT. Translated, it gives CASSYRFQGWAGELFF.

This clonotype appeared a few times. The chain carries TRBV2 and TRBJ2-2; 10 nucleotides agree with TRBD1. CDR3 length: 15 amino acids. The ends lost 6 bases at V and 2 bases at J; junction bases unmatched: 3. In germline, CDR1 is SNHLY, CDR2 FYNNEI. The DNA for the CDR3 is TGTGCCAGCAGGCGGGACAGGGGTAACACCGGGGAGCTGTTTTTT. Translating it yields CASRRDRGNTGELFF.

V usage is TRBV4-1 and J usage is TRBJ2-7, with D perhaps TRBD1 (5 bases). The V end lost 1 base, the J end lost 4 bases, and 8 bases lay between the germline ends. The germline gives CDR1 MGHRA, CDR2 YSYEKL. The CDR3 extends over 13 amino acids. The CDR3 reads CASSQGAGYEQYF. The CDR3 DNA is TGCGCCAGCAGCCAAGGGGCAGGGTACGAGCAGTACTTC.

In this sample, this clonotype turned up a few times. The chain links TRBV24-1 to TRBJ2-7; D gene ambiguous. The CDR3 contains 13 residues. Germline V lookup: CDR1 KGHDR, CDR2 SFDVKD. V gave up 5 bases and J gave up 4 bases, with 11 bases separating them. CDR3 coding DNA: TGTGCCACCAGTGGTCGGTGGGAATACGAGCAGTACTTC. Protein product: CATSGRWEYEQYF.

This clonotype was counted at least ten times. The DNA for the CDR3 is TGCGCCAGCAGGGTGACAGGGAACACTGAAGCTTTCTTT. As protein: CASRVTGNTEAFF. The rearrangement joins TRBV4-1 to TRBJ1-1, with D perhaps TRBD1 (6 bases). The germline gives CDR1 MGHRA, CDR2 YSYEKL. V dropped 6 bases and J dropped 1 base, with 9 bases sitting between them. This CDR3 contains 13 residues.

This clonotype appeared once. A much bigger clone sits one base away, suggesting this may be a read error. The chain recombines TRBV19 with TRBJ2-1, with a weak D call TRBD2 (5 bases). There are 13 residues in the CDR3. The germline CDR1 and CDR2 sequences are LNHDA and SQIVND (reference sequence). The CDR3 loop reads CASSPWGANEQLF. CDR3 bases: TGTGCCAGTAGTCCCTGGGGAGCCAATGAGCAGCTCTTC.

The chain recombines TRBV14 with TRBJ2-7; possible D gene TRBD2, 6 bases. Germline-derived CDR1 and CDR2 are SGHDN and FVKESK. Trimming removed 4 bases at V and 0 bases at J, with 13 bases between. CDR3 length: 15 amino acids. This chain's CDR3 is CASSRGGRSSYEQYF. For the CDR3, the DNA is TGTGCCAGCAGCCGGGGAGGCCGTAGCTCCTACGAGCAGTACTTC.

This chain uses TRBV10-2 with TRBJ1-2; D not certain. Germline V CDR1 and CDR2: WSHSY, SAAADI. V gave up 5 bases and J gave up 3 bases, with 19 bases separating them. The CDR3 spans 16 residues. Here the CDR3 reads CASSMATPGPYYGYTF. DNA for the CDR3: TGCGCCAGCAGTATGGCCACCCCCGGGCCTTACTATGGCTACACCTTC.

This clonotype was recorded many times. The gene calls are TRBV7-9 and TRBJ2-3; TRBD2 aligns across 7 bases. Germline V gene lookup returns CDR1 SEHNR and CDR2 FQNEAQ (reference sequence). V trimming: 0 bases; J trimming: 1 base; junction bases outside the gene matches: 7. This CDR3 has 17 residues. CDR3 in DNA: TGTGCCAGCAGCTTAGCGCTGGCGGGGGAGCGCACAGATACGCAGTATTTT. It is translated as CASSLALAGERTDTQYF.

This clonotype turned up a few times. V gene TRBV7-2 combines with J gene TRBJ2-2; D may correspond to TRBD1 or TRBD2 (5 bases each). The germline V gene encodes CDR1 SGHTA and CDR2 FQGNSA. This CDR3 has 15 amino acids. V was cut by 3 bases and J by 7 bases, with 15 bases left in between. CDR3 sequence: CASSFPVRGGGELFF. CDR3 coding DNA: TGTGCCAGCAGCTTTCCAGTGAGGGGCGGCGGGGAGCTGTTTTTT.

This clonotype has only a few counts. The chain couples TRBV6-8 to TRBJ2-7, with 12 positions matching TRBD1. Germline loops: CDR1 MNHGY, CDR2 SAAAGT. J lost 9 bases, V lost 6 bases, and 12 bases had no gene match. The CDR3 is made up of 15 amino acids. CDR3 protein: CASSEPGTGGAWQYF. The CDR3 region has the DNA TGTGCCAGCAGCGAGCCCGGGACAGGGGGCGCATGGCAGTACTTC.

In its sample, this clonotype was seen many times. The CDR3 spells CASSLLLAGDRYEQYF. CDR3 coding DNA: TGTGCCAGCAGTTTACTCCTAGCGGGAGACCGTTACGAGCAGTACTTC. The rearrangement links TRBV27 to TRBJ2-7; 10 bases agree with TRBD2. Germline V gene data show CDR1 as MNHEY and CDR2 as SMNVEV (reference sequence). Germline trimming cut 2 bases from V and 4 bases from J; bases unmatched to any gene: 8. The CDR3 has 16 amino acids.

This clonotype was observed a handful of times. The chain carries TRBV7-9 and TRBJ2-1; D unresolved. Trimming removed 0 bases at V and 1 base at J, with 7 bases between. CDR1 SEHNR and CDR2 FQNEAQ come from the germline V gene (reference sequence). CDR3 size: 15 residues. The CDR3 region is CASSLAGLSYNEQFF. CDR3 nucleotides: TGTGCCAGCAGCTTAGCTGGTTTGTCCTACAATGAGCAGTTCTTC.

As for this clonotype: Being one base from a much bigger clone, this may be a read error. This chain links TRBV30 with TRBJ2-1; possible D gene TRBD2, 6 bases. Germline V gene lookup returns CDR1 GTSNPN and CDR2 SVGIG (reference sequence). The V gene lost 6 bases and the J gene lost 7 bases, with 13 bases spanning the gap. The CDR3 sequence is 12 residues long. CDR3 in DNA: TGTGCCTGCAGTAGCGGATCTAATGAGCAGTTCTTC. Amino acid sequence: CACSSGSNEQFF.

This chain joins TRBV7-9 and TRBJ2-6, with no clear D. CDR1 and CDR2 (germline): SEHNR, FQNEAQ (reference sequence). The V end lost 4 bases, the J end lost 6 bases, and 10 bases lay between the germline ends. The CDR3 length is 14 residues. The CDR3 DNA reads as TGTGCCAGCAGCTCCTCTATATCGGCCAACGTCCTGACTTTC. This encodes CASSSSISANVLTF.

A few counts support this clonotype. The genes are TRBV6-6 and TRBJ1-5; 8 positions match TRBD1. In germline, CDR1 is MNHNY, CDR2 SVGAGI (reference sequence). The CDR3 runs 18 residues. The trim removed 7 bases at V and 1 base at J, leaving 15 bases unmatched. The CDR3 region has the DNA TGTGCCAGCAAAAGAATGGCAGGGGGCTCGGGAAGCAATCAGCCCCAGCATTTT. Its translation: CASKRMAGGSGSNQPQHF.

V gene TRBV4-2 combines with J gene TRBJ1-1; D is unresolved. Deletions cut 0 bases from V and 0 bases from J, with 8 bases between. Germline assignment: CDR1 LGHNA and CDR2 YNFKEQ. The CDR3 is made up of 15 amino acids. CDR3: CASSQDQQMNTEAFF. The CDR3 nucleotides read TGTGCCAGCAGCCAAGATCAGCAGATGAACACTGAAGCTTTCTTT.